This T cell receptor (beta chain) was obtained from a study of cytomegalovirus exposure and HLA in healthy donors. Whole-study context: Within the Caucasian-associated ancestry cluster were under 85% of the approximately 390 genotyped donors. Study findings and constraints: Evidence from a later analysis indicated that most CMV-associated TCR beta chains looked HLA-restricted.

CDR1 is SQVTM, CDR2 ANQGSEA, per germline. V was shortened by 0 bases and J by 7 bases, with 16 bases between the two germline ends. The CDR3 is made up of 14 amino acids. Vbeta (60) and Jbeta (13) primers were used in the PCR. In the source study's methods: It was a later analysis that counted about 80 million unique TCR beta chains, of which roughly 11 million were shared. Sequencing used immunoSEQ multiplex PCR; TCRdb keeps in-frame clones, though not all of them. V, J and clone size are those of that table, while D and trimming were read from the DNA. The sample has approximately 67,000 clones; around 63% are singletons. A remark on this clone: Its target is unknown.

The TCR was taken from a woman in her thirties in good health and CMV-seronegative. The V gene is TRBV29-1, the J gene TRBJ2-7; tentatively, D is TRBD2 (7 bases). The sequencing sample was made of PBMCs. CDR3 DNA sequence: TGCAGCGTTGAAGAAGGGGGGGCCCCTCAGGAGCAGTACTTC. Amino acid sequence: CSVEEGGAPQEQYF.